The 30 T cell receptor beta chains given below trace back to one sample, sequenced in a study of human T cells and chemical hapten exposure (dated by TCRdb to the early 2020s). According to the study, the label for this sample's time point signals: patch test 2, 6 weeks after DPC sensitization. The treatment or condition label corresponds to: therapeutic diphenylcyclopropenone sensitization with weekly scalp DPC. Library creation used RACE. The sequencer listed for this sample is NextSeq 500. TCRdb reanalyzed the raw reads on its own, using fastp at Q25 for trimming and MiXCR for clone calling, and kept in-frame beta chains. Merged by CDR3 protein, the rows form single entries marked with the most common genes and DNA. In this sample the table shows roughly 52,000 distinct CDR3 sequences, 9.5% to 10% of which occur a single time. The ten most abundant clones make up 1.5% to 2% of the sample. The sample here was whole blood, taken in connection with sensitization to the hapten diphenylcyclopropenone (DPC). The receptors stem from a woman aged 50 to 65 with alopecia areata. Some clones in this sample may be carry-over from other donors' samples.

This CDR3 is CASSQDPGRDNQPQHF. CDR3 DNA sequence: TGTGCCAGCAGCCAAGATCCGGGGAGAGACAATCAGCCCCAGCATTTT. The chain carries TRBV3-1 and TRBJ1-5; D remains unclear. Germline loops: CDR1 LGHDT, CDR2 YNNKEL (reference sequence). Trimming left V 0 bases short and J 3 bases short, with 12 bases between. The CDR3 is 16 amino acids.

This clonotype turned up a few times. The gene calls are TRBV20-1 and TRBJ2-7; TRBD2 might be the D (6 bases). CDR3 length equals 15 residues. Germline V gene lookup returns CDR1 DFQATT and CDR2 SNEGSKA (reference sequence). V lost 1 base and J 12 bases, leaving 25 bases between the germline ends. CDR3 loop: CSARVGGMWFTLRYF. CDR3 sequence (DNA): TGCAGTGCTAGAGTCGGCGGGATGTGGTTTACGTTGCGGTACTTC.

This clonotype was recorded at least ten times. The chain carries TRBV28 and TRBJ2-7; maybe TRBD2 (6 bases). Germline V gene sequence: CDR1 MDHEN, CDR2 SYDVKM. This CDR3 region has 11 residues. V was shortened by 10 bases and J by 6 bases, with 13 bases between the two germline ends. The CDR3 loop is CAINRRGEQYF. The CDR3 nucleotides read TGTGCCATTAACCGGCGGGGCGAGCAGTACTTC.

The chain employs TRBV4-3 and TRBJ2-2; TRBD1 is a possible D gene (6 bases). CDR1 and CDR2 (germline): LGHNA, YSLEER. Between the trimmed V and J ends, which lost 1 base and 5 bases, there was a span of 14 bases. The CDR3 is 16 residues long. Here the CDR3 reads CASSQGYLTGTGELFF. As DNA, the CDR3 is TGCGCCAGCAGCCAAGGATATCTTACAGGGACCGGGGAGCTGTTTTTT.

This clonotype was recorded at least ten times. The V gene is TRBV21-1, the J gene TRBJ1-2. TRBV21-1 is a documented pseudogene. There are 15 residues in the CDR3. The CDR3 is CASSFSGGALRDYTF. The CDR3 bases are TGTGCCAGCAGTTTCTCCGGAGGGGCCCTCCGAGACTACACCTTC.

CDR3 sequence (DNA): TGCAGTGCTAGAGATCCCAGAAACGGGGGAAACACTGAAGCTTTCTTT. Amino acid sequence: CSARDPRNGGNTEAFF. The chain carries TRBV20-1 and TRBJ1-1; D perhaps matches TRBD1 (5 bases). This CDR3 is 16 amino acids long. Germline CDR1 reads DFQATT; CDR2 reads SNEGSKA (reference sequence). The V end lost 0 bases, the J end lost 2 bases, and 16 bases lay between the germline ends.

This clonotype appeared many times. V usage is TRBV7-9 and J usage is TRBJ1-1; D uncertain. V shed 5 bases and J shed 3 bases, with 10 bases lying between them. CDR1 and CDR2 (germline): SEHNR, FQNEAQ (reference sequence). The CDR3 is 13 amino acids. The chain's CDR3 is CASSPTIDTEAFF. CDR3 sequence (DNA): TGTGCCAGCAGCCCAACAATAGACACTGAAGCTTTCTTT.

This clonotype was detected only a few times. CDR3 protein: CSARDPTGGKPLHF. The CDR3 coding sequence is TGCAGTGCTAGAGATCCGACAGGGGGGAAACCCCTCCACTTT. V usage is TRBV20-1 and J usage is TRBJ1-6; 9 bases are a match to TRBD1. With V trimmed by 0 bases and J by 12 bases, 6 bases remained unmatched. Germline V gene sequence: CDR1 DFQATT, CDR2 SNEGSKA (reference sequence). The CDR3 spans 14 residues.

This clonotype was seen at least ten times. The chain carries TRBV5-1 and TRBJ2-3; 10 nucleotides agree with TRBD1. CDR1 and CDR2 from the germline V gene are SGHRS and YFSETQ. With V trimmed by 1 base and J by 7 bases, 15 bases remained unmatched. This CDR3 is built from 18 residues. The CDR3 loop reads CASSLWGFVTGGDHTQYF. CDR3 sequence (DNA): TGCGCCAGCAGCTTGTGGGGATTTGTGACAGGGGGCGACCATACGCAGTATTTT.

This clonotype has ten or more counts. The V and J genes are TRBV6-5 and TRBJ1-1, with D uncertain. The germline V gene encodes CDR1 MNHEY and CDR2 SVGAGI. CDR3 length: 13 amino acids. Trimming shortened V by 5 bases and J by 2 bases, and 9 bases separated the two germline ends. The CDR3 here is CASSTQINTEAFF. As DNA, the CDR3 is TGTGCCAGCAGTACACAGATTAACACTGAAGCTTTCTTT.

This clonotype was observed at least ten times. This chain uses TRBV2 with TRBJ2-5, with D possibly matching TRBD2 (5 bases). V was shortened by 4 bases and J by 0 bases, with 15 bases between the two germline ends. The CDR3 spans 16 residues. The germline V gene encodes CDR1 SNHLY and CDR2 FYNNEI. CDR3 bases: TGTGCCAGCAGTGGGGTAGAGGGCAGATACCAAGAGACCCAGTACTTC. It codes for CASSGVEGRYQETQYF.

This chain connects TRBV12-3 or TRBV12-4 to TRBJ2-3; TRBD2 agrees at 11 bases. The CDR3 totals 14 residues. Trimming took 6 bases from V and 3 from J; bases not matched to a gene: 2. CDR3: CASSGTSGTDTQYF. CDR3 nucleotides: TGTGCCAGCAGCGGGACTAGCGGAACAGATACGCAGTATTTT.

The sample holds many counts of this clonotype. The V gene is TRBV6-1, the J gene TRBJ1-5; 7 bases align to TRBD1. This CDR3 has 14 residues. CDR1 and CDR2 (germline): MNHNS, SASEGT. V was clipped by 6 bases and J by 4 bases; unmatched bases: 6. The DNA for the CDR3 is TGTGCCAGCAGCTGGGACAGCCCAAATCAGCCCCAGCATTTT. This sequence encodes CASSWDSPNQPQHF.

V usage is TRBV7-9 and J usage is TRBJ2-1; D unclear. The V gene's germline CDR1 is SEHNR and CDR2 FQNEAQ (reference sequence). The V end lost 2 bases, the J end lost 7 bases, and 3 bases lay between the germline ends. The CDR3 length is 11 residues. The DNA of the CDR3 is TGTGCCAGCAGCTTACAGAATGAGCAGTTCTTC. Translation: CASSLQNEQFF.

This clonotype has a handful of counts. The chain recombines TRBV6-5 with TRBJ2-2; D might be TRBD2 (5 bases). Germline V gene data show CDR1 as MNHEY and CDR2 as SVGAGI. Trimming took off 0 bases at V and 0 bases at J, with 17 bases between the two ends. This CDR3 spans 19 amino acids. The CDR3 DNA reads as TGTGCCAGCAGTTACTCGACTCGAGAGAGGAGGCCGAACACCGGGGAGCTGTTTTTT. This sequence encodes CASSYSTRERRPNTGELFF.

The chain recombines TRBV20-1 with TRBJ2-1, with TRBD2 matching 8 bases. In germline, CDR1 is DFQATT, CDR2 SNEGSKA (reference sequence). The V segment lost 1 base and the J segment 8 bases; nucleotides outside the gene matches: 13. CDR3 length: 16 residues. CDR3 amino acids: CSARGSGGPLIDEQFF. For the CDR3, the DNA is TGCAGTGCTAGAGGGTCGGGGGGGCCGCTTATCGATGAGCAGTTCTTC.

V usage is TRBV5-6 and J usage is TRBJ2-7, with D perhaps TRBD2 (5 bases). The CDR3 loop spans 11 amino acids. V was trimmed by 4 bases and J by 6 bases, leaving 8 bases between them. Looked up from germline, CDR1 is SGHDT and CDR2 is YYEEEE. In DNA, the CDR3 is TGTGCCAGCAGCCATACTAGCGAGCAGTACTTC. Protein: CASSHTSEQYF.

The CDR3 DNA reads TGTGCCACCGGAGGCGCCGACACAGATACGCAGTATTTT. It specifies CATGGADTDTQYF. This chain connects TRBV2 to TRBJ2-3, with D perhaps matching TRBD2 (5 bases). The ends were cut back, 10 bases at V and 2 bases at J, with 13 bases in the middle. The CDR3 has 13 amino acids. CDR1 is SNHLY and CDR2 is FYNNEI in the germline V gene.

This clonotype was seen a single time. A junction end diverges from the germline sequence, so it may reflect a read error. The chain joins TRBV27 to TRBJ1-6, with unresolved D. The CDR3 is 14 residues long. Germline CDR1 is MNHEY and CDR2 is SMNVEV (reference sequence). The CDR3 is CASSLAGRNSPLRF. CDR3 nucleotides: TGTGCCAGCAGTTTGGCCGGACGTAATTCACCCCTCCGCTTT.

This clonotype occurred a few times. The chain is built from TRBV7-2 and TRBJ2-2; 9 positions agree with TRBD1. CDR1 and CDR2 (germline): SGHTA, FQGNSA. The CDR3 is 15 residues long. V gave up 1 base and J gave up 8 bases; unmatched junction bases: 5. The CDR3 region is CASSLVGTGRGELFF. The CDR3 DNA sequence: TGTGCCAGCAGCTTAGTTGGGACAGGGCGAGGGGAGCTGTTTTTT.

The V call is TRBV5-1, the J call TRBJ2-5; 9 bases map to TRBD2. Looked up from germline, CDR1 is SGHRS and CDR2 is YFSETQ. This CDR3 has 14 residues. Germline trimming cut 2 bases from V and 3 bases from J; bases unmatched to any gene: 2. CDR3 region: CASSFSGRKETQYF. The CDR3 DNA follows: TGCGCCAGCAGCTTCAGCGGGAGGAAAGAGACCCAGTACTTC.

The chain couples TRBV3-1 to TRBJ2-5; D is ambiguous. V shed 0 bases and J shed 6 bases, with 5 bases lying between them. CDR3 length: 12 residues. Per the germline V gene, CDR1 is LGHDT and CDR2 is YNNKEL (reference sequence). In DNA, the CDR3 is TGTGCCAGCAGCCAAGATCAGAAGACCCAGTACTTC. This translates into CASSQDQKTQYF.

This clonotype was seen many times. The CDR3 bases are TGTGCCAGCAGTTTATCTTTAGGTCAGCCCCAGCATTTT. Translating gives CASSLSLGQPQHF. V gene TRBV12-3 or TRBV12-4 combines with J gene TRBJ1-5; D remains ambiguous. V was clipped by 2 bases and J by 6 bases, with 8 bases between them. CDR3 length: 13 residues.

There are a few counts of this clonotype. The chain employs TRBV5-4 and TRBJ2-2; 8 bases map to TRBD1. The CDR3 runs 15 residues. V dropped 4 bases and J dropped 1; count of bases not matched to a gene: 3. Germline V CDR1 and CDR2: SGHNT, YYREEE (reference sequence). The CDR3 loop is CASSHGTGNTGELFF. The CDR3 DNA is TGTGCCAGCAGCCACGGGACAGGGAACACCGGGGAGCTGTTTTTT.

A few counts support this clonotype. The chain uses TRBV12-3 or TRBV12-4 and TRBJ2-1; 7 bases match TRBD1. This CDR3 contains 14 residues. The junction had 7 bases not matched to a gene; V was cut back by 8 bases and J by 3 bases. DNA of the CDR3: TGTGCCAGCGGGGAGACAGGGAGCTACAATGAGCAGTTCTTC. Protein: CASGETGSYNEQFF.

The sample holds a few counts of this clonotype. V usage is TRBV7-2 and J usage is TRBJ2-2, with 14 bases identical to TRBD2. The junction had 9 bases not matched to a gene; V was cut back by 1 base and J by 5 bases. Germline V gene data show CDR1 as SGHTA and CDR2 as FQGNSA. This CDR3 comprises 19 residues. This CDR3 is CASSLEGTSGGTGTGELFF. The CDR3 DNA follows: TGTGCCAGCAGCTTAGAGGGGACTAGCGGGGGAACGGGAACCGGGGAGCTGTTTTTT.

This clonotype appeared a few times. This chain links TRBV7-6 with TRBJ1-1, with TRBD1 identical over 8 bases. With 5 bases clipped from V and 3 bases from J, the junction kept 8 bases outside the gene matches. The CDR3 has 15 residues. CDR1 SGHVS and CDR2 FNYEAQ come from the germline V gene. CDR3 region: CASSPQQGVDTEAFF. CDR3 coding DNA: TGTGCCAGCAGCCCCCAACAGGGGGTGGACACTGAAGCTTTCTTT.

The V gene is TRBV29-1, the J gene TRBJ2-1; possibly TRBD2 for D (5 bases). The CDR3 consists of 14 residues. Trimming left V 3 bases short and J 3 bases short, with 12 bases between. Germline V CDR1 and CDR2: SQVTM, ANQGSEA. Here the CDR3 DNA reads TGCAGCGTTGACCGGGGAGCTCTCTACAATGAGCAGTTCTTC. Residues: CSVDRGALYNEQFF.

This clonotype has a handful of counts. V is TRBV20-1 and J is TRBJ2-4; either TRBD1 or TRBD2 may supply D (5 bases each). The germline V and J ends were trimmed by 5 bases and 0 bases, with 8 bases remaining between them. The V gene's germline CDR1 is DFQATT and CDR2 SNEGSKA (reference sequence). This CDR3 is built from 13 residues. The CDR3 is CSAEGLAKNIQYF. CDR3 nucleotides: TGCAGTGCTGAGGGGCTAGCCAAAAACATTCAGTACTTC.

This clonotype occurred a few times. The chain combines TRBV12-3 or TRBV12-4 with TRBJ2-2; D possibly uses TRBD1 or TRBD2 (5 bases each). The CDR3 is 13 residues long. The V end was cut by 4 bases, the J end by 4 bases, with 7 bases between. As DNA, the CDR3 is TGTGCCAGCAGTTGGGGGTCCACCGGGGAGCTGTTTTTT. Translating gives CASSWGSTGELFF.